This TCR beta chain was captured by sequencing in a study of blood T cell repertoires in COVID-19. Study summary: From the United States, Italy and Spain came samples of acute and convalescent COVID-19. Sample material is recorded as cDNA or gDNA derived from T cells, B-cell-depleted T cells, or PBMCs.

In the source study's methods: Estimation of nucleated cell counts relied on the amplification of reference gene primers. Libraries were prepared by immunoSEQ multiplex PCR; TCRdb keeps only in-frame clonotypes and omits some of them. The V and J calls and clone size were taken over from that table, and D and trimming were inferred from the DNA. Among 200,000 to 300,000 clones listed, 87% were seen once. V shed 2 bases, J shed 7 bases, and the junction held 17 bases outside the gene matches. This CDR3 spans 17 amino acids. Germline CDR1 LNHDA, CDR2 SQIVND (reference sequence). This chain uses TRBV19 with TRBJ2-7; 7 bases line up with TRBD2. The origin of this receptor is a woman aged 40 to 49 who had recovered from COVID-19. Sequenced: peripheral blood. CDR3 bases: TGTGCCAGTAGTATAAGAGGGGCGGGGACTACCCTAGATGAGCAGTACTTC. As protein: CASSIRGAGTTLDEQYF. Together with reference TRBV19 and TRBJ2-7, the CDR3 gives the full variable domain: DGGITQSPKYLFRKEGQNVTLSCEQNLNHDAMYWYRQDPGQGLRLIYYSQIVNDFQKGDIAEGYSVSREKKESFPLTVTSAQKNPTAFYLCASSIRGAGTTLDEQYFGPGTRLTVT.